This entry is about one T cell receptor (beta chain). The data belong to a study of blood T cell repertoires in COVID-19. Per the authors' pipeline: By means of reference gene primer amplification, nucleated cell counts were estimated. The assay was immunoSEQ multiplex PCR, and TCRdb's table has in-frame clones only and misses some. Clonal size and the V and J genes are those of that table, whereas D and trimming came from the DNA. The table includes approximately 200,000 clones, approximately 87% detected once. The sample was peripheral blood. The sequence came from a woman aged 45-60 years with acute or convalescent COVID-19.

The CDR3, as DNA: TGTGCCAGTAGTATTGGGCTAGCATTTAACAATGAGCAGTTCTTC. It specifies CASSIGLAFNNEQFF. The chain combines TRBV19 with TRBJ2-1; D may be TRBD2 (5 bases). The germline V gene has CDR1 LNHDA and CDR2 SQIVND (reference sequence). This CDR3 contains 15 residues. Trimming removed 3 bases from V and 5 bases from J, with 14 bases in between.